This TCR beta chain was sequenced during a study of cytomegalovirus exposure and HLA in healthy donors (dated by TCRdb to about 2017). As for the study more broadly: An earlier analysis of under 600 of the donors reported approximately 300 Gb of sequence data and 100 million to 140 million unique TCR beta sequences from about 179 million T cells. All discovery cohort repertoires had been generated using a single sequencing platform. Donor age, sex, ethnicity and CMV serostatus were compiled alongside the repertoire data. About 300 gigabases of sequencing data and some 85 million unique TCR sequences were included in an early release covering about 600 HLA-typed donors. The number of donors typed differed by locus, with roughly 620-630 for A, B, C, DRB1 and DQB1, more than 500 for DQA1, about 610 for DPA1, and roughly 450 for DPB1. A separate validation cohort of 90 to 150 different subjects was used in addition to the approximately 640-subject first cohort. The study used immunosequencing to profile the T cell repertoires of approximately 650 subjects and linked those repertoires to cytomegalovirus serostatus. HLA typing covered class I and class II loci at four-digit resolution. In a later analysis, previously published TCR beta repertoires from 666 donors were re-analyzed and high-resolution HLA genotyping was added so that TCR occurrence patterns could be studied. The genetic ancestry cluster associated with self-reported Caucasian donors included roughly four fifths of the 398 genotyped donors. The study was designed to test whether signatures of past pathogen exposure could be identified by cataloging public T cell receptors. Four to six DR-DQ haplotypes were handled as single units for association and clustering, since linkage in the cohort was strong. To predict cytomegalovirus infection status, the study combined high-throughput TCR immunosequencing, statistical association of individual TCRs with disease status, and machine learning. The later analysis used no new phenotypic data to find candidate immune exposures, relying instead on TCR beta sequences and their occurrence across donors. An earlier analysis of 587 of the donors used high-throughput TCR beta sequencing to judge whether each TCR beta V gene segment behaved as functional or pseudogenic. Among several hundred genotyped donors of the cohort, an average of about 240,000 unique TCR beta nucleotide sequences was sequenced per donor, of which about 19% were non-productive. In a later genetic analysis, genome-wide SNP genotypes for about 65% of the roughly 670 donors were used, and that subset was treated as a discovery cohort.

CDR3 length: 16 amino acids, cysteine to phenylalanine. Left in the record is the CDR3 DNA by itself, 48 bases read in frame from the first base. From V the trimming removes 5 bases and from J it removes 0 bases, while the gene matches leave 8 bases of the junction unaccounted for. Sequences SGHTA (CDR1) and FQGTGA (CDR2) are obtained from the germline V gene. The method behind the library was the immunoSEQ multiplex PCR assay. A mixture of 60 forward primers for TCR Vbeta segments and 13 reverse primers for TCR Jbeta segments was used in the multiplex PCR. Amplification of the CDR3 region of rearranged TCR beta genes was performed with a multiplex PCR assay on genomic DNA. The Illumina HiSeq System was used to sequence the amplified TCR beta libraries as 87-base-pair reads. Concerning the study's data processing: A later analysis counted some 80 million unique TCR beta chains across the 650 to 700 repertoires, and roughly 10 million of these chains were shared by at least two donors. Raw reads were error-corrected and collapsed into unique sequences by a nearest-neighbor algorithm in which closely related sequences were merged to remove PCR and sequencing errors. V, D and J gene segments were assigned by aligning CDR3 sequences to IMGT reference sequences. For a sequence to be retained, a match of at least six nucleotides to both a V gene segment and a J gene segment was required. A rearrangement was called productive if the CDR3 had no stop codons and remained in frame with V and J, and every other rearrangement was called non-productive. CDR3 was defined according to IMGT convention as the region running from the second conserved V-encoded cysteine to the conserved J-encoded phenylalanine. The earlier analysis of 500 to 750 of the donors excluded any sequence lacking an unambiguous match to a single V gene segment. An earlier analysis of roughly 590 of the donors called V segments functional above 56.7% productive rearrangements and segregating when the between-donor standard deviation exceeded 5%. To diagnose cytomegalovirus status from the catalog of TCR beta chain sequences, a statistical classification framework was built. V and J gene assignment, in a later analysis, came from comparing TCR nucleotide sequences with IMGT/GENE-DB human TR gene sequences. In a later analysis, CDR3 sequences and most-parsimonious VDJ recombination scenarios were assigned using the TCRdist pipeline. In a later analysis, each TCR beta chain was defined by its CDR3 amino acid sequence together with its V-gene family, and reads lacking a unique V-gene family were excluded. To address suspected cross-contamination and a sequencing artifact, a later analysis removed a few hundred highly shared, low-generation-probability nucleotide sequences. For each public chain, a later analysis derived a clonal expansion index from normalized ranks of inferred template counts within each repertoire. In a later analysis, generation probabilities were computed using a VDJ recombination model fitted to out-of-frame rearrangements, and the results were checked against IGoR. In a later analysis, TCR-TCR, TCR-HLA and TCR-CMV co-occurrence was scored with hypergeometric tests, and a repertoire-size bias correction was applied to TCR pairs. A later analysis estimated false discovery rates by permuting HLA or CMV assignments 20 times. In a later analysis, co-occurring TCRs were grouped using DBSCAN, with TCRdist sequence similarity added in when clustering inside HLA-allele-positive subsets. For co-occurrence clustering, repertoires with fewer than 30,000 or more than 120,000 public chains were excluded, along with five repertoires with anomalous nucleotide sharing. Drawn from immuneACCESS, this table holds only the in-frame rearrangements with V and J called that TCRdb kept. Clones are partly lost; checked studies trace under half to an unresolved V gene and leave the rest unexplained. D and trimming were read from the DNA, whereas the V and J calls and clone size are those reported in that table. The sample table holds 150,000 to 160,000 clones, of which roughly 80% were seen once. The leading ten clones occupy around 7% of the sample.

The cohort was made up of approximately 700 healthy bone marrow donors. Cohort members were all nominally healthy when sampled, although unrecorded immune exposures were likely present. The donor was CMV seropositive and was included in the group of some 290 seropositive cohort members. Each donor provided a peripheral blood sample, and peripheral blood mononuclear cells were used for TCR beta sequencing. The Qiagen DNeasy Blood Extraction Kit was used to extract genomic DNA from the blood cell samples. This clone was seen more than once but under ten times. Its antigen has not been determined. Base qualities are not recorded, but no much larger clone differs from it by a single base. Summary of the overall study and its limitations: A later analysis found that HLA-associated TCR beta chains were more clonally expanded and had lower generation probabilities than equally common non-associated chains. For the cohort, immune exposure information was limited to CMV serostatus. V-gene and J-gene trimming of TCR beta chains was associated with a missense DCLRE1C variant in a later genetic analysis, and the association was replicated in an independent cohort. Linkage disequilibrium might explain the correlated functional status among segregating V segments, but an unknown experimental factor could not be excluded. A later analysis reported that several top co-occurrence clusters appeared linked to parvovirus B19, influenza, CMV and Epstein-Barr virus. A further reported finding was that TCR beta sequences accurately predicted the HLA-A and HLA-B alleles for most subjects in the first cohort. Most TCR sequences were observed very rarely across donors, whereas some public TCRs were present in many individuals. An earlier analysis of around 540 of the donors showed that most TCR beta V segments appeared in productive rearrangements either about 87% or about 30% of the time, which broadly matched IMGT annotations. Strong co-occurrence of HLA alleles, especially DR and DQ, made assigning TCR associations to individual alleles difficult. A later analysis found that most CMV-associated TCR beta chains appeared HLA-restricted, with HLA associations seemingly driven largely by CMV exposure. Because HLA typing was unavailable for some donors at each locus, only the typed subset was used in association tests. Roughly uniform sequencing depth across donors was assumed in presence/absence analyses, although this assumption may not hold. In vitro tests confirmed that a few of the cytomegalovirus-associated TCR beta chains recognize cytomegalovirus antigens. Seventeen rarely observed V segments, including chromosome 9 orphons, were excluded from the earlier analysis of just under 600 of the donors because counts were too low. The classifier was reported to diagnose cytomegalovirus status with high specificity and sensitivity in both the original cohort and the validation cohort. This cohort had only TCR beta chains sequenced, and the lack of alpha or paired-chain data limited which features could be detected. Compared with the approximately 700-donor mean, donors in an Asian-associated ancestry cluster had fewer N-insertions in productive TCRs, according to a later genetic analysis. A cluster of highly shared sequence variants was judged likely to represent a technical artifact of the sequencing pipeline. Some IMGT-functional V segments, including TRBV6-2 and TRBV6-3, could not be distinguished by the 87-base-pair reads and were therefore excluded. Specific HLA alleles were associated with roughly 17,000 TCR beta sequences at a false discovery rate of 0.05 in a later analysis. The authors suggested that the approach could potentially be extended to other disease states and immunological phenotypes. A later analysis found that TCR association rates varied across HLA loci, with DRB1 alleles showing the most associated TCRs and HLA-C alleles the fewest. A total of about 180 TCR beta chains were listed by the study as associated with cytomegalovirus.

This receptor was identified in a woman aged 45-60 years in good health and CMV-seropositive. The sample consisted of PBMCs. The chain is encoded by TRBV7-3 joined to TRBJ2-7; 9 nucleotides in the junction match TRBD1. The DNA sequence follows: TGTGCCAGCAGCAAGGGGACAGGGCAGAGCTCCTACGAGCAGTACTTC. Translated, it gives CASSKGTGQSSYEQYF.